What follows are 3 T cell receptor beta chains derived from one specimen sequenced in a study of long-term antiretroviral therapy in people with HIV. The assay used was immunoSEQ (version v3.0), run at survey level. Assay used: immunoSEQ multiplex PCR; TCRdb lists only in-frame clones, some missing. The table lists roughly 25,000 clones, over 75% of them singletons. Sample: unsorted PBMCs, taken 1.1 years before starting antiretroviral therapy. The receptors derive from a woman aged 30 to 39 with HIV.

This clone showed up just once. The J gene is TRBJ2-1, the V gene TRBV13; 8 bases match TRBD1. The germline CDR1 and CDR2 sequences are PRHDT and FYEKMQ (reference sequence). Germline trimming cut 7 bases from V and 3 bases from J; bases unmatched to any gene: 5. The CDR3 totals 14 residues. The CDR3 nucleotides read TGTGCCAGCATTCGACAGGGGTTCTACAATGAGCAGTTCTTC. It codes for CASIRQGFYNEQFF. Drawing the rest from reference TRBV13 and TRBJ2-1, the complete variable domain is AAGVIQSPRHLIKEKRETATLKCYPIPRHDTVYWYQQGPGQDPQFLISFYEKMQSDKGSIPDRFSAQQFSDYHSELNMSSLELGDSALYFCASIRQGFYNEQFFGPGTRLTVL.

The chain is built from TRBV2 and TRBJ1-1; a possible D gene is TRBD1 (5 bases). This CDR3 comprises 14 residues. Per germline, CDR1 SNHLY and CDR2 FYNNEI. V lost 6 bases and J 1 base, leaving 12 bases between the germline ends. In DNA, the CDR3 is TGTGCCAGCAGAGACAGAGACTGGAACACTGAAGCTTTCTTT. Translating gives CASRDRDWNTEAFF.

The rearrangement uses TRBV27 and TRBJ2-5, with 10 nucleotides matching TRBD1. CDR1 is MNHEY, CDR2 SMNVEV, per germline (reference sequence). The ends lost 8 bases at V and 5 bases at J; junction bases unmatched: 11. The CDR3 sequence is 15 residues long. Here the CDR3 reads CASGSRDRGGETQYF. The CDR3 DNA is TGTGCCAGCGGCTCCCGGGACAGGGGTGGGGAGACCCAGTACTTC.